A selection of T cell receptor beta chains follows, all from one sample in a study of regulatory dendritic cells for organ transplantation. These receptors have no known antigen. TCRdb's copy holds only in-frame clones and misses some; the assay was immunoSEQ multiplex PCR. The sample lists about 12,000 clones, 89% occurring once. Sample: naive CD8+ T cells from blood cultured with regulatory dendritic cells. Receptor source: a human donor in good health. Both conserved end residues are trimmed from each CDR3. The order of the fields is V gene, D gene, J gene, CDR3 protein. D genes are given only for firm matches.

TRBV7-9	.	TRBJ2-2	ASSTLGPNTGELF
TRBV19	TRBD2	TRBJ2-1	ASSPGGAFNSGNEQF
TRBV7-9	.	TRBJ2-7	ASSLAVTYEQY
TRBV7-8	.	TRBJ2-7	ASSFESYEQY
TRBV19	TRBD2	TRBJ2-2	ASSSSGGAGELF
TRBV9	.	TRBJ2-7	ASSRESYEQY
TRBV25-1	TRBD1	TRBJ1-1	ASSGRTGGIEEAF
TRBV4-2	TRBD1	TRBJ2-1	ASSQAWGTGDEQF
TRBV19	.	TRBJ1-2	ASSITAVYGYT
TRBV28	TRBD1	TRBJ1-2	ASRRTGAVYGYT
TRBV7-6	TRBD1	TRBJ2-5	ASSLAGGGETQY
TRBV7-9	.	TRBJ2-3	ASSLFSGTDTQY
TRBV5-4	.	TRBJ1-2	ASSQDAYGYT
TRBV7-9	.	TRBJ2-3	ASRHSDTQY
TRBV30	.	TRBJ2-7	AWSVGTYEQY
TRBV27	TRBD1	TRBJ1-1	ASSFGQGGTEAF
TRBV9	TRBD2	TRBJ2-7	ASSPDSGRLYEQY
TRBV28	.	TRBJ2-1	ASSPKAPNEQF
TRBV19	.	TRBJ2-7	ASSMTYRYEQY
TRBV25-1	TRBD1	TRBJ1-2	ASSEYGQGAAGYT
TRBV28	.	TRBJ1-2	ASSLSGANYGYT
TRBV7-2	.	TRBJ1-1	ASSLVSSGREAF
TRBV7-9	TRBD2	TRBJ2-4	ASSQSAGGSQY
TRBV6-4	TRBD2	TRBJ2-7	ASSSPRLGLAGAYSYEQY
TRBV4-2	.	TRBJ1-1	ASSQGLGNTEAF
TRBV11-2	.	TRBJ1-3	ASSLPRYSGNTIY
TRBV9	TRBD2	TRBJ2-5	ASSAWTSGGETQY
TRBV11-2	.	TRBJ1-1	ASSLFEGYRGDTEAF
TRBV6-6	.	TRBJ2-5	ASSSLSTRGETQY
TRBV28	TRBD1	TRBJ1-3	ASSGQGAGGNTIY
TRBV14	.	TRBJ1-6	ASSLYFSYNSPLH
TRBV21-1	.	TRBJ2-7	ASGSQLSSFDEQY
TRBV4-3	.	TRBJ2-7	ASSQDLAYEQY
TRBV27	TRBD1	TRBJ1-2	ASSPGTGPTGYT
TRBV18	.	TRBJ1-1	ASSIAAGRSEAF
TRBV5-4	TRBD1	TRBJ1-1	ASSSGTAAEAF
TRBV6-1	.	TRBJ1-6	ASSYVRDINSPLH
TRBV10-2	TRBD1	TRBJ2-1	ASSELQGANNEQF
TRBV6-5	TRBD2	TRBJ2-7	ASTPGAGGAYEQY
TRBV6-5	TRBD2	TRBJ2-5	ASSWPSGGPQY
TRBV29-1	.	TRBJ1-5	SAQGDRAGFGNQPQH
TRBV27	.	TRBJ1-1	ATRGNSEAF
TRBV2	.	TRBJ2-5	ASNYVGETGLQETQY
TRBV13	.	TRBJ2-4	ASSLGHLGRENIQY
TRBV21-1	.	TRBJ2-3	ASSTELPSGGSTDTQY
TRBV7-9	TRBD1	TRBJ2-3	ALGPGQGLPDTQY
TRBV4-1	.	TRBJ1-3	ASSQVDGNTIY
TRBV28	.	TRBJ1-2	ASSSVYGVPGSGSNGYT
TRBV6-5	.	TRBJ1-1	ASRERLDTEAF
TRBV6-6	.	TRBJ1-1	ASSPGLLNTEAF
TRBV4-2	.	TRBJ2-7	ASSPERPGTLGDEQY
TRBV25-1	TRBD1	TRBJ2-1	ASSEFRDRDNEQF
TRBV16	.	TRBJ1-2	ASSQSRGAEKDGYT
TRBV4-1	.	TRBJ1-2	ASSQLEGRYGYT
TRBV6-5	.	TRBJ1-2	ASSYDGGANYGYT
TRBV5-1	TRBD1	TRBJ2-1	ARTYSRGRHQEQF
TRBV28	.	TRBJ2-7	ASSLQNYEQY
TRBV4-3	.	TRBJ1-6	ASSQDSTYSSYNSPLH
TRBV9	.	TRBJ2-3	ASSPDSTDTQY
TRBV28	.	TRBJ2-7	ASSLVGGDYEQY